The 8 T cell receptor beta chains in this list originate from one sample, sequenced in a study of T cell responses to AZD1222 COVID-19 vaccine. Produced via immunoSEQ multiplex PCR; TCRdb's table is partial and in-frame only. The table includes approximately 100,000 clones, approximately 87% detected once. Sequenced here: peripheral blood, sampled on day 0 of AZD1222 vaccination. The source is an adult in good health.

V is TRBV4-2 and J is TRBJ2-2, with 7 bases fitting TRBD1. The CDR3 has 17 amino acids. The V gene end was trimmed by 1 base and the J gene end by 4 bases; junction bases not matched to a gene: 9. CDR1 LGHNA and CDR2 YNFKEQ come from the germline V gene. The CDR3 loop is CASSQVHRGRFTGELFF. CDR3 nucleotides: TGTGCCAGCAGCCAAGTACACAGGGGTAGATTCACCGGGGAGCTGTTTTTT.

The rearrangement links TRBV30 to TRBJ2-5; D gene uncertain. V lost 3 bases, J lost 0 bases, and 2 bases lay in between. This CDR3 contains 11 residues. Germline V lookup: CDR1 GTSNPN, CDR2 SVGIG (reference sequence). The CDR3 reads CAWRNQETQYF. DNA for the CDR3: TGTGCCTGGAGAAACCAAGAGACCCAGTACTTC.

The CDR3 DNA follows: TGTGCCAGCAGCTTATCCCTATGGGGACAGTCCCACACTGAAGCTTTCTTT. Its translation is CASSLSLWGQSHTEAFF. The J gene is TRBJ1-1, the V gene TRBV11-2; 7 bases line up with TRBD1. The CDR3 length is 17 residues. CDR1 is SGHAT and CDR2 is FQNNGV in the germline V gene. Trimming at V came to 2 bases and at J to 3 bases, leaving 12 bases not matched to a gene.

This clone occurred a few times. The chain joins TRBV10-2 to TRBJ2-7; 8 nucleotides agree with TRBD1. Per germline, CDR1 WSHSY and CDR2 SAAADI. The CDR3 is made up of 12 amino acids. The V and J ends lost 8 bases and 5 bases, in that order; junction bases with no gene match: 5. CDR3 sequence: CASGQGLHEQYF. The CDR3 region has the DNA TGCGCCAGCGGACAGGGATTACACGAGCAGTACTTC.

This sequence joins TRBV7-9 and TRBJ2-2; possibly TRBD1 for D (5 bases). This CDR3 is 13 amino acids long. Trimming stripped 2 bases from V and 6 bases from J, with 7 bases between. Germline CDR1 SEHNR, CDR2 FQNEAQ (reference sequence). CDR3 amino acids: CASSLQGSGELFF. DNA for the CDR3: TGTGCCAGCAGCTTACAGGGATCCGGGGAGCTGTTTTTT. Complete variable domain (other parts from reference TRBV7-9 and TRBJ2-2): DTGVSQNPRHKITKRGQNVTFRCDPISEHNRLYWYRQTLGQGPEFLTYFQNEAQLEKSRLLSDRFSAERPKGSFSTLEIQRTEQGDSAMYLCASSLQGSGELFFGEGSRLTVL.

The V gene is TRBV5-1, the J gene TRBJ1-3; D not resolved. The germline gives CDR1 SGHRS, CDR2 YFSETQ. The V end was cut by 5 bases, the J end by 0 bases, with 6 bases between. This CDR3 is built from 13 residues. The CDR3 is CASRENSGNTIYF. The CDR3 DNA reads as TGCGCCAGCAGGGAGAACTCTGGAAACACCATATATTTT. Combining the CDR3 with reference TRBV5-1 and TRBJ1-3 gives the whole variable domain KAGVTQTPRYLIKTRGQQVTLSCSPISGHRSVSWYQQTPGQGLQFLFEYFSETQRNKGNFPGRFSGRQFSNSRSEMNVSTLELGDSALYLCASRENSGNTIYFGEGSWLTVV.

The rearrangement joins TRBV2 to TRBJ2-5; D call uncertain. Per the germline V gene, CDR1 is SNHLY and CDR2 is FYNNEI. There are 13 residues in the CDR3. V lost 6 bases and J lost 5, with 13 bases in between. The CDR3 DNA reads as TGTGCCAGCAGCGTAAGGATGGGCGAGACCCAGTACTTC. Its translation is CASSVRMGETQYF.

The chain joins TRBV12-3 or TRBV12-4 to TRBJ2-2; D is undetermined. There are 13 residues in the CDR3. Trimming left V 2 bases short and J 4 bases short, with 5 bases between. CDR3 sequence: CASSLLATGELFF. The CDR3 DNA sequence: TGTGCCAGCAGTTTACTGGCCACCGGGGAGCTGTTTTTT.